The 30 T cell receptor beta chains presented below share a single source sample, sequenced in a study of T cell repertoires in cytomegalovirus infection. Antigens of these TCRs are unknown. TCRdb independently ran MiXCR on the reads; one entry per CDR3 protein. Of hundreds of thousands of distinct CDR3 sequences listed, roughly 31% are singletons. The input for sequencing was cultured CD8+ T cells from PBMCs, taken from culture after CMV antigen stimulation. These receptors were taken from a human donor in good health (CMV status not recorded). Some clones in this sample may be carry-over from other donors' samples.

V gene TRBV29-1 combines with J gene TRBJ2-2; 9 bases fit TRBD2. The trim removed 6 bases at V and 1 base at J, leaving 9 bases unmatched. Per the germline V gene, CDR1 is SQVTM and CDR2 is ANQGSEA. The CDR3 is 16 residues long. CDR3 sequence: CSVNARRGGNTGELFF. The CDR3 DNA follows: TGCAGCGTCAATGCGCGGCGGGGGGGGAACACCGGGGAGCTGTTTTTT.

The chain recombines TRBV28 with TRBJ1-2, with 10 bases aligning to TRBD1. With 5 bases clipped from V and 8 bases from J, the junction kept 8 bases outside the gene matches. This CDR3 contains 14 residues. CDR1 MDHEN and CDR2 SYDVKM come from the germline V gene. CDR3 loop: CASSPGTGVWGYTF. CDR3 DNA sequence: TGTGCCAGCAGTCCCGGGACAGGGGTATGGGGCTACACCTTC.

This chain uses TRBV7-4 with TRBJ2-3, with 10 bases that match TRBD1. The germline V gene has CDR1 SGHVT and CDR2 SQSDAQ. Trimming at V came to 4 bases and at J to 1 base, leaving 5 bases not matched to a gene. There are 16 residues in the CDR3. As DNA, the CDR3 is TGTGCCAGCAGCTCCTGGGACAGGGGTGGCACAGATACGCAGTATTTT. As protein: CASSSWDRGGTDTQYF.

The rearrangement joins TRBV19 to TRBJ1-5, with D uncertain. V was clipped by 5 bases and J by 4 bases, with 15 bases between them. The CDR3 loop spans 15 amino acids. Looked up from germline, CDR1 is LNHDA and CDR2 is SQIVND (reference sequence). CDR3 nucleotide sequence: TGTGCCAGTAGTCCTCAAACGGGAGATAATCAGCCCCAGCATTTT. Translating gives CASSPQTGDNQPQHF.

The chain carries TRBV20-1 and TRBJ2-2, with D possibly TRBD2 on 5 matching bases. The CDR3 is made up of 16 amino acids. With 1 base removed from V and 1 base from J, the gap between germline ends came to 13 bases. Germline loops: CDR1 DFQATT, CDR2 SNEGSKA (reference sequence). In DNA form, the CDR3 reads TGCAGTGCTAGAGCCAGGTTGAGGGAGAACACCGGGGAGCTGTTTTTT. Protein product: CSARARLRENTGELFF.

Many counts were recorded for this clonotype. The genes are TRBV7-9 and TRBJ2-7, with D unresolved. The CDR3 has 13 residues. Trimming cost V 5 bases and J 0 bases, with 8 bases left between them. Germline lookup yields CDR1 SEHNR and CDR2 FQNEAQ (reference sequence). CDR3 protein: CASSDGISYEQYV. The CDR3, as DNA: TGTGCCAGCAGCGACGGAATCTCCTACGAGCAGTACGTC.

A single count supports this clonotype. CDR3 residues: CASSQAGTGYTF. DNA for the CDR3: TGCGCCAGCAGCCAAGCAGGGACTGGCTACACCTTC. The V gene is TRBV4-1, the J gene TRBJ1-2; the D gene is possibly TRBD1 (5 bases). V lost 1 base and J 7 bases, leaving 7 bases between the germline ends. CDR3 size: 12 residues. Germline CDR1 is MGHRA and CDR2 is YSYEKL.

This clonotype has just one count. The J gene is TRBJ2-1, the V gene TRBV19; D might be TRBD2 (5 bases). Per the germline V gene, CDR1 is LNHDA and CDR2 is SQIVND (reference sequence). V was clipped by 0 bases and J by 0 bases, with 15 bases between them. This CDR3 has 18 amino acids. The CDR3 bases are TGTGCCAGTAGTATAGATCTGGTGCGGGTGGGCTCCTACAATGAGCAGTTCTTC. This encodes CASSIDLVRVGSYNEQFF. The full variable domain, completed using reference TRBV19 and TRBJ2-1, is DGGITQSPKYLFRKEGQNVTLSCEQNLNHDAMYWYRQDPGQGLRLIYYSQIVNDFQKGDIAEGYSVSREKKESFPLTVTSAQKNPTAFYLCASSIDLVRVGSYNEQFFGPGTRLTVL.

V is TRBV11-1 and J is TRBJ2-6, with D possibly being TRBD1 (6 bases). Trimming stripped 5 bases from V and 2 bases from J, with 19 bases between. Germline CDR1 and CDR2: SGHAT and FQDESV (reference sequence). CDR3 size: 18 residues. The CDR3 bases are TGTGCCAGCAGCGTCTTCAGGGGATTCCTTGCTGGGGCCAACGTCCTGACTTTC. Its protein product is CASSVFRGFLAGANVLTF.

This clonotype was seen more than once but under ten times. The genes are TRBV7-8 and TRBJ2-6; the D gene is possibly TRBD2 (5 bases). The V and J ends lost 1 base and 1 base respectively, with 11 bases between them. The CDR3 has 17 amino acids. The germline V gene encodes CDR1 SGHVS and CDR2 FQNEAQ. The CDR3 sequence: CASSLGYGGSGANVLTF. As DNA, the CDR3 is TGTGCCAGCAGCTTAGGGTATGGCGGGTCTGGGGCCAACGTCCTGACTTTC. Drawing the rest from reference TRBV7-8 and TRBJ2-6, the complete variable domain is GAGVSQSPRYKVAKRGQDVALRCDPISGHVSLFWYQQALGQGPEFLTYFQNEAQLDKSGLPSDRFFAERPEGSVSTLKIQRTQQEDSAVYLCASSLGYGGSGANVLTFGAGSRLTVL.

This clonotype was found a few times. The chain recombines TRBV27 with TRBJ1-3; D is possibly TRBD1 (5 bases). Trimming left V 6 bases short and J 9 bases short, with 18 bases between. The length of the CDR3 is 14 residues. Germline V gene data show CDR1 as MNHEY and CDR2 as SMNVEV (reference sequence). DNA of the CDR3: TGTGCCAGCAGCCGTGGGACCGCCCAAGGCACCATATATTTT. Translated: CASSRGTAQGTIYF.

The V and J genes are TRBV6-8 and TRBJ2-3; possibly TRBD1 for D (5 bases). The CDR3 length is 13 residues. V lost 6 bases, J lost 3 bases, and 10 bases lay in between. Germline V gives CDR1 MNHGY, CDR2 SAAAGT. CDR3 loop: CASRETVTDTQYF. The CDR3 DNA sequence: TGTGCCAGCAGGGAGACAGTTACAGATACGCAGTATTTT.

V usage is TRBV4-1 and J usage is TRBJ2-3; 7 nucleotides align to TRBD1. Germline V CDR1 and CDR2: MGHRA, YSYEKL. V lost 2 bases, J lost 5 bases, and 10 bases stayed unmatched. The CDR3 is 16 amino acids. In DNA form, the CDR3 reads TGCGCCAGCAGCCAAAGGGACAGATTGGGCTTAGATACGCAGTATTTT. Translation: CASSQRDRLGLDTQYF.

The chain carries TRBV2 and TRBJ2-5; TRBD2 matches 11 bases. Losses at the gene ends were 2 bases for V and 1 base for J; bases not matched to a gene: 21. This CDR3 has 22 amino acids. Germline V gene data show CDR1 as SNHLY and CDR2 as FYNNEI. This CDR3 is CASSENSLMLAGGSNIQETQYF. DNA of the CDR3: TGTGCCAGCAGTGAAAACTCCCTGATGCTAGCGGGGGGCTCCAATATCCAAGAGACCCAGTACTTC.

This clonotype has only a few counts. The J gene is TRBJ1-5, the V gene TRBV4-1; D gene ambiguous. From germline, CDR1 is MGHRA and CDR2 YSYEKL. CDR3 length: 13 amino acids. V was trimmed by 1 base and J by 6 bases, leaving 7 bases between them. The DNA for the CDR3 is TGCGCCAGCAGCCAAGGATTCGGTCAGCCCCAGCATTTT. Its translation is CASSQGFGQPQHF.

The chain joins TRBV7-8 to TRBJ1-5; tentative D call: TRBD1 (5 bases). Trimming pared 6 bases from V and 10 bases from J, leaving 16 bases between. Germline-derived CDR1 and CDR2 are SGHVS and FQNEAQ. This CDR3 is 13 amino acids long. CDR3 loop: CASRQDAGSPQHF. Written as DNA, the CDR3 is TGTGCCAGCAGACAAGACGCAGGGAGTCCCCAGCATTTT.

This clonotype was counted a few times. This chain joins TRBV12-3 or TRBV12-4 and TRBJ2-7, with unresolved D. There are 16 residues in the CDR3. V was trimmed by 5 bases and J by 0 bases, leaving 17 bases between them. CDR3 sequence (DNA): TGTGCCAGCAGTACCCAGGACGGATTGCTCTCCTACGAGCAGTACTTC. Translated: CASSTQDGLLSYEQYF.

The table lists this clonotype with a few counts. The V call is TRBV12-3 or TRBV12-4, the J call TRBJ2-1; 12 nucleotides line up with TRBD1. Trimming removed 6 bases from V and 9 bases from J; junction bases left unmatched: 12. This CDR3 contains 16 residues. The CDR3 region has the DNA TGTGCCAGCAGCTCGGGACAGGGGGCACGGGTGGCTGAGCAGTTCTTC. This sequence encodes CASSSGQGARVAEQFF.

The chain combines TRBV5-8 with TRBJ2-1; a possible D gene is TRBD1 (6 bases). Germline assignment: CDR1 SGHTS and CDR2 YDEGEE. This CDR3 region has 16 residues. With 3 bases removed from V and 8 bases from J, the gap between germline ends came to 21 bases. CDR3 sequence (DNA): TGTGCCAGCAGCTGGAGCGCAGGGGAAATAAGCCATGAGCAGTTCTTC. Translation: CASSWSAGEISHEQFF.

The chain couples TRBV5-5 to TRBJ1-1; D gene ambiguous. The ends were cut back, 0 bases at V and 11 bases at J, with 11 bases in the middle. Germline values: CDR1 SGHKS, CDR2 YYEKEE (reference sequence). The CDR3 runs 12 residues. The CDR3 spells CASSLGLQEAFF. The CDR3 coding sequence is TGTGCCAGCAGCTTGGGGCTGCAGGAGGCTTTCTTT.

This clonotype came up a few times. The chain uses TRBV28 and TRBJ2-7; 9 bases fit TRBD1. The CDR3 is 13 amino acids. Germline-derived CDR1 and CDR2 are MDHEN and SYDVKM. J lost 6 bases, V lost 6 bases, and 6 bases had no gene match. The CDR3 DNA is TGTGCCAGCAGCCTGACAGGGGGTGCCGAGCAGTACGTC. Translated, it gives CASSLTGGAEQYV.

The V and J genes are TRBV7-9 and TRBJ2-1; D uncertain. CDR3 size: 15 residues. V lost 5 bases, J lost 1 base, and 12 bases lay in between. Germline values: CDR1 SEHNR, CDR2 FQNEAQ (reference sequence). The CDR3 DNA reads TGTGCCAGCAGCACAGACCCTCCGTCCTACAATGAGCAGTTCTTC. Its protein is CASSTDPPSYNEQFF.

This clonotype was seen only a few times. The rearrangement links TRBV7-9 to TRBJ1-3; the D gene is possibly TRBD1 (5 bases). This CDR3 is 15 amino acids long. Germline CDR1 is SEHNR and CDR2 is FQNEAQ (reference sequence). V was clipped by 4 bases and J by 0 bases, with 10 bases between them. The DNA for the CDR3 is TGTGCCAGCAGCTCGGACACAAGCTCTGGAAACACCATATATTTT. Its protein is CASSSDTSSGNTIYF.

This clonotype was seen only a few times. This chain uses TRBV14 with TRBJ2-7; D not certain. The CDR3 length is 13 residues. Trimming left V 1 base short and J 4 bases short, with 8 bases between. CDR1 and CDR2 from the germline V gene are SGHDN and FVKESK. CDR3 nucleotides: TGTGCCAGCAGCCAAGCTGCCAGATACGAGCAGTACGTC. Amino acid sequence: CASSQAARYEQYV.

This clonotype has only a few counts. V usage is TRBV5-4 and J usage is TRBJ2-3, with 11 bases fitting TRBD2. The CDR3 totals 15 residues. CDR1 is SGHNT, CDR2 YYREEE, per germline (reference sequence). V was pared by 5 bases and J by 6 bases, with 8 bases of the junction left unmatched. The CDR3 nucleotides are TGTGCCAGCAGGATTAGCGGGGGGGCCGCTGATACGCAGTATTTT. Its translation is CASRISGGAADTQYF.

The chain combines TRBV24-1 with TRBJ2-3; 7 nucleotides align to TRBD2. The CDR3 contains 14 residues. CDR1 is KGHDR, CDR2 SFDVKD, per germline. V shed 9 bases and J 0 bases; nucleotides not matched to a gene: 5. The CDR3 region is CATGASGSTDTQYF. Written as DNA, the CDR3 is TGTGCCACCGGGGCTAGCGGAAGCACAGATACGCAGTATTTT.

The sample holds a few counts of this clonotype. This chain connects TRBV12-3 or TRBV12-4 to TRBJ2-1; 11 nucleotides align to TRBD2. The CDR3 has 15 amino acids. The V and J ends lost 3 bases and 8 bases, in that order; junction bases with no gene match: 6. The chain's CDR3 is CASSFGSGGVYEQFF. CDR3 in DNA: TGTGCCAGCAGTTTCGGTAGCGGGGGGGTGTATGAGCAGTTCTTC.

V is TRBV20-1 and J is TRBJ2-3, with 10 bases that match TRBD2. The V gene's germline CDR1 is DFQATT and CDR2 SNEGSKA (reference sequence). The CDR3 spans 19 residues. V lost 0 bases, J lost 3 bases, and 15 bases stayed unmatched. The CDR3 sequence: CSAREGVLAGENPTDTQYF. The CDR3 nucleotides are TGCAGTGCTAGAGAGGGGGTCCTAGCGGGGGAGAATCCAACAGATACGCAGTATTTT.

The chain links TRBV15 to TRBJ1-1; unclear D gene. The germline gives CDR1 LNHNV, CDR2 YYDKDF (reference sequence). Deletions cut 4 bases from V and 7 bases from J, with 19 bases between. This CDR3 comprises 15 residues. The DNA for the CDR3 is TGTGCCACCAGCACACACCCATCGGTCAGTGATGAAGCTTTCTTT. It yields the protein CATSTHPSVSDEAFF.

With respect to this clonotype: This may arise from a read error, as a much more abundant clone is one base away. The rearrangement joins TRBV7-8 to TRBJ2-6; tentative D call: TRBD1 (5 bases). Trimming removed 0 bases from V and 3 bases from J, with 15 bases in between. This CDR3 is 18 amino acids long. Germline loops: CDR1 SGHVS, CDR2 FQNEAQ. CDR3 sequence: CASSLASRATGGANVLTF. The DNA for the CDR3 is TGTGCCAGCAGCTTAGCGAGCAGGGCCACCGGTGGGGCCAACGTCCTGACTTTC.